This T cell receptor (beta chain) was observed in a study of patients and donors after allogeneic stem cell transplantation. TCRdb redid the calling of the RT-PCR reads with MiXCR, one entry per CDR3 protein. The sample consists of 95,000 to 120,000 distinct CDR3 sequences, about a third of them appearing once. V dropped 2 bases and J dropped 4 bases, with 15 bases sitting between them. CDR1 is LGHNA and CDR2 is YSLEER in the germline V gene. CDR3 size: 15 residues. This clonotype was observed a few times. This chain joins TRBV4-3 and TRBJ2-7; D might be TRBD1 (7 bases). The TCR sequence derives from a human donor who was either an allogeneic HSCT recipient or a stem cell or donor lymphocyte infusion donor (not recorded which). It is not recorded whose cells these are; they may come from a transplant donor. The sequenced sample was blood, either unsorted or a sorted T cell fraction (not recorded which). The chain's CDR3 is CASSQRTGGGYEQYF. The CDR3 DNA reads as TGCGCCAGCAGCCAACGGACAGGAGGAGGGTACGAGCAGTACTTC.